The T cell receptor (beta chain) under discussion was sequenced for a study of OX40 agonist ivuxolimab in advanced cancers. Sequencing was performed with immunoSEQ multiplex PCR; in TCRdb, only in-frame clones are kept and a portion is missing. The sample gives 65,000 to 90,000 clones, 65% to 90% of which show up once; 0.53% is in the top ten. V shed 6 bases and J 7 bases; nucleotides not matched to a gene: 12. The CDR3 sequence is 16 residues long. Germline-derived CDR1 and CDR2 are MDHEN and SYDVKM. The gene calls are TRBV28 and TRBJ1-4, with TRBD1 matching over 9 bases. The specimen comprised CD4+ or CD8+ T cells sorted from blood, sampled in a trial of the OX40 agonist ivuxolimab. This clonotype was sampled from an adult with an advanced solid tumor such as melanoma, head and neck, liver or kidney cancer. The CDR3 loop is CASRDPGTGLGEKLFF. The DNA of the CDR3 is TGTGCCAGCAGGGATCCCGGGACAGGGTTAGGTGAAAAACTGTTTTTT.